Sequencing of this T cell receptor (beta chain) was carried out in a study of monozygotic twins with inflammatory bowel disease. Blood, 2 to 2.5 ml, was drawn per donor. The CDR3 loop spans 14 amino acids. Germline V gene sequence: CDR1 SGHDT, CDR2 YYEEEE. Every TCR library drew on 3500 ng of total RNA. With the 5' RACE reads reprocessed, TCRdb shows one record per CDR3 protein and no DNA. This sample contains around 220,000 distinct CDR3 sequences. The receptor comes from a human donor with ulcerative colitis or Crohn's disease, or a healthy co-twin of an affected twin (not recorded which). This rearrangement joins TRBV5-6 to TRBJ2-3. Source material: blood. The CDR3 sequence: CASSLAQTTDTQYF.